This entry concerns a single T cell receptor beta chain. In the same sample, other DNA sequences code for this CDR3. CDR1 is SGHRS and CDR2 is YFSETQ in the germline V gene. There are 16 residues in the CDR3. The J segment lost 2 bases and the V segment lost 0 bases, leaving 2 bases of the junction unmatched. The data were obtained in a study of shared clonotypes between healthy human individuals. The naive CD8 population came from CD45RO-negative cells selected for CCR7, without terminally differentiated effector memory CD45RA+ cells. The study drew its donors from healthy HIV-negative adults without recent acute infections or vaccinations. Repertoires were generated with immunoSEQ multiplex PCR, while TCRdb's copy carries only in-frame clones and drops some. This table holds some 2,100,000 clones, under 95% found once.

The chain links TRBV5-1 to TRBJ2-1, with 10 bases fitting TRBD2. This receptor was identified in a man aged 18 to 35 in good health. Some clones in this sample may be carry-over from other donors' samples. The sample consisted of naive CD8+ T cells from PBMCs. The CDR3 loop is CASSLEAGGPYNEQFF. The CDR3 DNA reads TGCGCCAGCAGCTTGGAAGCGGGAGGGCCCTACAATGAGCAGTTCTTC.